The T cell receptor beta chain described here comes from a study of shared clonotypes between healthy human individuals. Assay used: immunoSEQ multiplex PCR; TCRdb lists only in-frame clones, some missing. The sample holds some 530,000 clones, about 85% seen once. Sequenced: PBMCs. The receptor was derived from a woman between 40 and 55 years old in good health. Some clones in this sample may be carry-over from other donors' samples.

The CDR3 loop reads CASSEFRSRGEAFF. The CDR3 DNA sequence: TGTGCCAGCAGTGAATTTCGGAGCCGGGGAGAAGCTTTCTTT. V and J are TRBV6-1 and TRBJ1-1, with D unresolved. CDR1 and CDR2 from the germline V gene are MNHNS and SASEGT. Trimming took 2 bases from V and 8 from J, leaving 15 bases between them. The CDR3 runs to 14 residues.